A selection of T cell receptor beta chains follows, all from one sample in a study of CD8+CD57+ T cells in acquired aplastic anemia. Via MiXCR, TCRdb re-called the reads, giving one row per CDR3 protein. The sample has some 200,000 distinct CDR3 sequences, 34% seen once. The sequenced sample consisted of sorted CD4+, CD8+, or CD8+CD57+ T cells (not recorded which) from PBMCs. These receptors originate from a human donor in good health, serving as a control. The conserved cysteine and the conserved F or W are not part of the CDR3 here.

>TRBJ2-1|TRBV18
ASSPVDTNEQF
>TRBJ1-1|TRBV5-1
ASSFSRGTEAF
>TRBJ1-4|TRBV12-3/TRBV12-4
ASRRQGGEKLF
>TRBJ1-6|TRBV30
AWSSGSPLH
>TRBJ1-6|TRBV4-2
ASSPGQVKLSPLH
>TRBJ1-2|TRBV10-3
AISESVRGSTNYGYT
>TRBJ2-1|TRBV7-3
ASSLGGSYNEQF
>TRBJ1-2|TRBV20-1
SARAGSFEGYT
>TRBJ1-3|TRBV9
ASSAGEVLSGNTIY
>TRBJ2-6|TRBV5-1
ASSSQDSGANVLT
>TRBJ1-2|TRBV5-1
ASSLGIGDLNYGYT
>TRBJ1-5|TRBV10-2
ASPGGRQPQH
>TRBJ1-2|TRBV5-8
ASSLDLGANYGYT